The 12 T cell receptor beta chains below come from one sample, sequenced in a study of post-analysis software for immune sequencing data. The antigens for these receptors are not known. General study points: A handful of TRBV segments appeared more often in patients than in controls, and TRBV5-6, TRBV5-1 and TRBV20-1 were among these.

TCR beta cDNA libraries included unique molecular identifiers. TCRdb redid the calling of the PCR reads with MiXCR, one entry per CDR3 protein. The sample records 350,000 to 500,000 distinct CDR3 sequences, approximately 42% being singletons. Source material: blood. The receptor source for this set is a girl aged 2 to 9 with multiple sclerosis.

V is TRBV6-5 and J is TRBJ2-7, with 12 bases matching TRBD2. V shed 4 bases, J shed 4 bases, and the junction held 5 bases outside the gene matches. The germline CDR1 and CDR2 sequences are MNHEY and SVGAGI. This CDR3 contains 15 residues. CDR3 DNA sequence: TGTGCCAGCAGTTCCCGGACTAGCGGGAAGTACGAGCAGTACTTC. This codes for CASSSRTSGKYEQYF.

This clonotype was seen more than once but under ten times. This chain's CDR3 is CSALAVGRAFF. Written as DNA, the CDR3 is TGCAGTGCGCTAGCGGTTGGACGGGCTTTCTTT. This sequence joins TRBV20-1 and TRBJ1-1; D is unresolved. CDR3 length equals 11 residues. Looked up from germline, CDR1 is DFQATT and CDR2 is SNEGSKA (reference sequence). The V and J ends lost 6 bases and 11 bases respectively, with 16 bases between them.

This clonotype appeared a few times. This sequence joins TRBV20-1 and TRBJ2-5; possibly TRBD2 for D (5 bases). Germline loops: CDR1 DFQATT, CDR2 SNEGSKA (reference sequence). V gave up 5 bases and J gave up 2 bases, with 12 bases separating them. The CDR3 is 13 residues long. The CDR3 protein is CSAVREGQETQYF. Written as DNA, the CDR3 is TGCAGTGCTGTGAGGGAAGGTCAAGAGACCCAGTACTTC.

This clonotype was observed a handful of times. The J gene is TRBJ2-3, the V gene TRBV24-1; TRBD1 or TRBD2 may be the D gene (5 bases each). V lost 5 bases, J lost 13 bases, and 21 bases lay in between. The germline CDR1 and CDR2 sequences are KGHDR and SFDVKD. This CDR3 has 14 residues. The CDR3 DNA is TGTGCCACCAGTGGTCTTCACGGGACCAAACCGGAGTATTTT. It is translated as CATSGLHGTKPEYF.

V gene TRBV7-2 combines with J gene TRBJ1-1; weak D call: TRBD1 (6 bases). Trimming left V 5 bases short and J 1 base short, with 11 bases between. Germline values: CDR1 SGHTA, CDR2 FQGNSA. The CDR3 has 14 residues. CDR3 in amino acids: CASSRGGANTEAFF. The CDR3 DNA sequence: TGTGCCAGCAGCAGGGGGGGGGCGAACACTGAAGCTTTCTTT. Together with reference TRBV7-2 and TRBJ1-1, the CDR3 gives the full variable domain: GAGVSQSPSNKVTEKGKDVELRCDPISGHTALYWYRQSLGQGLEFLIYFQGNSAPDKSGLPSDRFSAERTGGSVSTLTIQRTQQEDSAVYLCASSRGGANTEAFFGQGTRLTVV.

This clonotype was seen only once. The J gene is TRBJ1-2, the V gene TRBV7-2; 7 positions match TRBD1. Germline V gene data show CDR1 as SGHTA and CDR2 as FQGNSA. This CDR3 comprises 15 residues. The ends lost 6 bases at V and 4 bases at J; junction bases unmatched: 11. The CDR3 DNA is TGTGCCAGCAGTCACCGGGACAGAAGCCCCTATGGCTACACCTTC. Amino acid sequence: CASSHRDRSPYGYTF.

The CDR3 spells CSAPGTPGSHEQYF. The DNA of the CDR3 is TGCAGTGCTCCCGGGACCCCGGGGAGTCACGAGCAGTACTTC. The rearrangement uses TRBV20-1 and TRBJ2-7, with D perhaps matching TRBD1 or TRBD2 (5 bases each). The CDR3 is 14 amino acids. Germline V gene lookup returns CDR1 DFQATT and CDR2 SNEGSKA (reference sequence). Trimming stripped 5 bases from V and 5 bases from J, with 19 bases between.

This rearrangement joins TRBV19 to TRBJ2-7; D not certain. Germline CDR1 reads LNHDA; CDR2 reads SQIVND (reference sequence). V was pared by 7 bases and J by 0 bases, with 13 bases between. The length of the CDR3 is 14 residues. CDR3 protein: CASKVDLSSYEQYF. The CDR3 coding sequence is TGTGCCAGTAAGGTCGACTTAAGCTCCTACGAGCAGTACTTC.

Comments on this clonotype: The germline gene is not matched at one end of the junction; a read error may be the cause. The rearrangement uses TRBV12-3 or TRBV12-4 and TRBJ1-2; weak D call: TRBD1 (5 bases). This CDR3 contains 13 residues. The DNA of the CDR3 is TGTGCCAGCAGTCCCAGGGAAGGCTATGGCTGCACCTTC. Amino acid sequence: CASSPREGYGCTF.

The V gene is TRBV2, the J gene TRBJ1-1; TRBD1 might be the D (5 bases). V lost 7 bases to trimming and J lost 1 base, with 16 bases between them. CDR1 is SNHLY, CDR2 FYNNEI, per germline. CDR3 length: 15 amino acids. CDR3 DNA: TGTGCCAGCAACCCCAGAGGGGTGGGGAACACTGAAGCTTTCTTT. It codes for CASNPRGVGNTEAFF.

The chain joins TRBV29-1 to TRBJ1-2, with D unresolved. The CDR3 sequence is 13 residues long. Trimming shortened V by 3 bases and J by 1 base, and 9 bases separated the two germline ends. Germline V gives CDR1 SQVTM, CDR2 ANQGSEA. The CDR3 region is CSVDRRFNYGYTF. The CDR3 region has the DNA TGCAGCGTTGACAGGCGCTTTAACTATGGCTACACCTTC.

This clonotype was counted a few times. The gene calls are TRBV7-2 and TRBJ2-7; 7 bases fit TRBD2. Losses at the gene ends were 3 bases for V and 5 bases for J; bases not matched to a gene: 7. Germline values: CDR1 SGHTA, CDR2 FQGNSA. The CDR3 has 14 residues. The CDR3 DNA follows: TGTGCCAGCAGCTTTAATGGCGGGAGCGACGAGCAGTACTTC. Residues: CASSFNGGSDEQYF.